A few counts support the clone carrying this T cell receptor beta chain. Its antigen remains unknown. These data come from a study of T cells after yellow fever vaccination. The study, taken as a whole, reports: Booster sampling recovered most clones from primary vaccination (approximately 96% CD4, roughly 88% CD8). Of the clonotypes, a small share occurred in both CD4 and CD8 compartments.

In making TCR cDNA, 5'RACE template switching added a universal primer site and UMIs to it. A single record per CDR3 protein comes from TCRdb applying MiXCR to the 5' RACE reads. The table records 320,000 or so distinct CDR3 sequences, approximately 8% of them present only once. Between the trimmed V and J ends, which lost 7 bases and 0 bases, there was a span of 10 bases. Germline-derived CDR1 and CDR2 are MNHNS and SASEGT. The CDR3 is 14 residues long. The chain links TRBV6-1 to TRBJ1-3, with D tentatively TRBD1 (5 bases). The sample here was PBMCs, taken roughly seven weeks after the first yellow fever vaccination. The receptor comes from a man aged 18-30 years who received the YFV17D yellow fever vaccine. CDR3 nucleotides: TGTGCCAGCACCCCGGACATCTCTGGAAACACCATATATTTT. It specifies CASTPDISGNTIYF.